This is a list of T cell receptor beta chains from one sample in a study of T cell responses to AZD1222 COVID-19 vaccine. Profiled with immunoSEQ multiplex PCR; TCRdb holds only in-frame clones, not every one. The profile shows about 97,000 clones, 90% of them singletons. Sequencing used peripheral blood, obtained on day 0 of AZD1222 vaccination. Receptors were obtained from an adult in good health. Both conserved end residues are part of each CDR3. A D gene is named only where the DNA matches it firmly. The size field is filled for only some rows; it gives once, few, many or a size class.

d_gene: NA; v_gene: TRBV27; abundance: once; CDR3aa: CASRTANSPLHF
d_gene: TRBD1; v_gene: TRBV11-2; abundance: NA; CDR3aa: CASSLVGTGGLSGANVLTF
d_gene: NA; v_gene: TRBV29-1; abundance: NA; CDR3aa: CSVGALGGELFF
d_gene: NA; v_gene: TRBV21-1; abundance: NA; CDR3aa: CASSKLGGALIQPQHF
d_gene: NA; v_gene: TRBV11-2; abundance: NA; CDR3aa: CASSLALTTDTQYF
d_gene: TRBD1; v_gene: TRBV3-1/TRBV3-2; abundance: NA; CDR3aa: CASSLTGGSGNTIYF
d_gene: TRBD1; v_gene: TRBV5-5; abundance: NA; CDR3aa: CATQPGQGAPGYGYTF
d_gene: NA; v_gene: TRBV14; abundance: NA; CDR3aa: CASSRTPVTDTGELFF
d_gene: TRBD1; v_gene: TRBV5-1; abundance: few; CDR3aa: CASSATGQDSPLHF
d_gene: NA; v_gene: TRBV6-5; abundance: NA; CDR3aa: CASRIFGPGGEKLFF
d_gene: NA; v_gene: TRBV28; abundance: NA; CDR3aa: CASSSPGMDQPQHF
d_gene: NA; v_gene: TRBV4-1; abundance: NA; CDR3aa: CASSQEVTGGWTQYF
d_gene: NA; v_gene: TRBV2; abundance: NA; CDR3aa: CASMKGGAPNYGYTF